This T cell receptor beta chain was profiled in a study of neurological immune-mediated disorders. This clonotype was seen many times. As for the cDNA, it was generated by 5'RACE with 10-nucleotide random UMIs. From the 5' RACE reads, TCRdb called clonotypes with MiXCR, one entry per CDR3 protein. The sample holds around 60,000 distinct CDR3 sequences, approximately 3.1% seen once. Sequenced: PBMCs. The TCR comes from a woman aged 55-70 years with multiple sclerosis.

CDR3 DNA sequence: TGCAGTGCTAGCCGGGACAGTTATGGCTACACCTTC. This gives the protein CSASRDSYGYTF. The rearrangement links TRBV20-1 to TRBJ1-2, with 7 bases identical to TRBD1. Germline CDR1 is DFQATT and CDR2 is SNEGSKA (reference sequence). Trimming took 3 bases from V and 5 from J; bases not matched to a gene: 3. The CDR3 is 12 residues long.